This T cell receptor beta chain appears in the sequencing data of a study of PD-L1 blockade in urothelial cancer. Time point reported: peripheral blood 6 weeks after treatment start. This CDR3 is 16 amino acids long. Germline CDR1 KGHSH, CDR2 LQKENI. Trimming took 5 bases from V and 5 from J; bases not matched to a gene: 10. TCRdb keeps only in-frame clones here, not all; method: immunoSEQ multiplex PCR. Found here are some 110,000 clones, about 91% of them singletons; the top ten hold 3% to 4.5%. The origin of this receptor is a man aged 60 to 69 with urothelial cancer. The rearrangement joins TRBV18 to TRBJ1-5, with TRBD1 identical over 9 bases. Sequencing used PBMCs, obtained around atezolizumab (anti-PD-L1) treatment. In DNA, the CDR3 is TGTGCCAGCTCAGCCTATCTACAGGGGGCGGATCAGCCCCAGCATTTT. Translated: CASSAYLQGADQPQHF.